This T cell receptor (beta chain) is drawn from a study of cytomegalovirus exposure and HLA in healthy donors. Study-level information: Approximately 81% of some 390 genotyped donors fell in the Caucasian-associated ancestry cluster.

Worth noting for this clone: Its antigen is as yet unknown.

CDR3 length: 11 residues. Germline V lookup: CDR1 SNHLY, CDR2 FYNNEI. Trimming left V 11 bases short and J 4 bases short, with 11 bases between. General study results and limits: The study recorded 160 or so TCR beta chains that were cytomegalovirus-associated. Earlier analysis looked at TCR beta V segments, and most were productive about 90% or about 30% of the time. Several of the most significant clusters appeared linked to common viral pathogens, based on a later analysis.

13 Jbeta primers and 60 Vbeta primers were used for the PCR. The method was immunoSEQ multiplex PCR; TCRdb's version includes in-frame clones alone and lacks a portion of them. This sample's clone table lists about 90,000 clones. Specimen: PBMCs. The clonotype originates from a woman aged 25 to 39 in good health and CMV-seronegative. V gene TRBV2 combines with J gene TRBJ1-2, with D hard to call. Written as DNA, the CDR3 is TGTGCCTCCGCCAGGTTCTATGGCTACACCTTC. Its protein is CASARFYGYTF.